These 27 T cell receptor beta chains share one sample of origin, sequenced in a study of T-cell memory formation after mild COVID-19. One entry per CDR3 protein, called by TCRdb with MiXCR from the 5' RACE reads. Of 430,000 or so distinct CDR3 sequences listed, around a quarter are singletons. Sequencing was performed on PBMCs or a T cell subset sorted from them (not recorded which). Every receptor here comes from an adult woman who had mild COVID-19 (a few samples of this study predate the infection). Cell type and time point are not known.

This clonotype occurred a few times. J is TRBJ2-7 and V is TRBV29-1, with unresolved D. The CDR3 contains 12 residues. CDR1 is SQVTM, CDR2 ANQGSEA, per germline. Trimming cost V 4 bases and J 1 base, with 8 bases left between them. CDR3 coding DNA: TGCAGCGTTGGAGGTCAGTCCTACGAGCAGTACTTC. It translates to CSVGGQSYEQYF.

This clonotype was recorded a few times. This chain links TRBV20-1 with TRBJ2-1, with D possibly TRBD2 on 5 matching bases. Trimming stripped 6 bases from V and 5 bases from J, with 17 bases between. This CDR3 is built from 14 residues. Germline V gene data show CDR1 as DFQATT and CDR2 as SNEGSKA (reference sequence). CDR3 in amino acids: CSAPPSGVDNEQFF. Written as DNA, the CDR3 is TGCAGTGCCCCCCCAAGCGGAGTAGACAATGAGCAGTTCTTC.

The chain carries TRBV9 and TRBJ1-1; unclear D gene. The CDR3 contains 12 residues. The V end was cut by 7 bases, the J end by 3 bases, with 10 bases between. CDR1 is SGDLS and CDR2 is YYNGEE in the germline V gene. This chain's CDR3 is CASRGDHTEAFF. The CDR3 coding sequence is TGTGCCAGCCGGGGAGATCACACTGAAGCTTTCTTT.

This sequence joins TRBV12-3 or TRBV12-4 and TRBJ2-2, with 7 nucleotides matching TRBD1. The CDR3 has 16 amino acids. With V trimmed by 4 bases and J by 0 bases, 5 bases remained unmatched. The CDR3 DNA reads TGTGCCAGCAGTTGGACAGGCAAGCCGAACACCGGGGAGCTGTTTTTT. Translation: CASSWTGKPNTGELFF.

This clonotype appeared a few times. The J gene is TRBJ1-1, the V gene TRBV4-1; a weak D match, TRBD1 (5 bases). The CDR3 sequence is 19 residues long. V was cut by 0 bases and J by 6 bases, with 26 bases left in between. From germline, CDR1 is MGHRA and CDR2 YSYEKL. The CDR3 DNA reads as TGCGCCAGCAGCCAAGATCTTGGGCGGGGGGTCGTTGGTGGGGCTGAAGCTTTCTTT. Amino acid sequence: CASSQDLGRGVVGGAEAFF.

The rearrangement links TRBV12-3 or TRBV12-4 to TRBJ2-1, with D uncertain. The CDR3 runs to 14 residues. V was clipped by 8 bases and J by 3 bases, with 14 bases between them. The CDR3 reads CASGLLGLYNEQFF. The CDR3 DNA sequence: TGTGCCAGCGGCTTACTCGGGCTCTACAATGAGCAGTTCTTC.

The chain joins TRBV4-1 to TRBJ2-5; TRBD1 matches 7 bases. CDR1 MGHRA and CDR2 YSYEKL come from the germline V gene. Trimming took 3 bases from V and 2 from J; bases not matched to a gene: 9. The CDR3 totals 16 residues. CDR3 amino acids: CASSHIPGQHQETQYF. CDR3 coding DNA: TGCGCCAGCAGCCATATACCGGGACAGCATCAAGAGACCCAGTACTTC.

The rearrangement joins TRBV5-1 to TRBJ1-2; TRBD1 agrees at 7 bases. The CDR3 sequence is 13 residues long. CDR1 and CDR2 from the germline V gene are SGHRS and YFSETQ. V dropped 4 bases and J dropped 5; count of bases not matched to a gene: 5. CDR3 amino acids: CASSIGQEYGYTF. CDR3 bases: TGCGCCAGCAGCATAGGACAGGAGTATGGCTACACCTTC. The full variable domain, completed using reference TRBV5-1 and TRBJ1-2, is KAGVTQTPRYLIKTRGQQVTLSCSPISGHRSVSWYQQTPGQGLQFLFEYFSETQRNKGNFPGRFSGRQFSNSRSEMNVSTLELGDSALYLCASSIGQEYGYTFGSGTRLTVV.

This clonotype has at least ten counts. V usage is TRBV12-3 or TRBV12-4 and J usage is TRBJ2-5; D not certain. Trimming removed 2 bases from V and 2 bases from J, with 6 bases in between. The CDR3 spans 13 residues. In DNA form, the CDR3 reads TGTGCCAGCAGTTTATGGCAGCAAGAGACCCAGTACTTC. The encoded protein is CASSLWQQETQYF.

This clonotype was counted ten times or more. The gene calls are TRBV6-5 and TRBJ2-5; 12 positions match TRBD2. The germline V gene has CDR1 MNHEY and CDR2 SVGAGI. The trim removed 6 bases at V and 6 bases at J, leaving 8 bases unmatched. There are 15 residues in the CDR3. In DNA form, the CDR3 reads TGTGCCAGCAGGTGGACTAGCGGGATGGGCAAGACCCAGTACTTC. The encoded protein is CASRWTSGMGKTQYF.

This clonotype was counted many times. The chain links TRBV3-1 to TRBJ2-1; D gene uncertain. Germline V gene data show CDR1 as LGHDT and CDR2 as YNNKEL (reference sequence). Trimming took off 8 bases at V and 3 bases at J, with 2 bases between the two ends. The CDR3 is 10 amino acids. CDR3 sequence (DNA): TGTGCCAGCGGCTACAATGAGCAGTTCTTC. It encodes CASGYNEQFF.

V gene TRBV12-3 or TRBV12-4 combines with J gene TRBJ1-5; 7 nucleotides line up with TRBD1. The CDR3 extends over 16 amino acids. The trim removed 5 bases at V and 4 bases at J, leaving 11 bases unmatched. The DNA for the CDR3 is TGTGCCAGCAGTAAAAACGCCAGGGGGGTAAATCAGCCCCAGCATTTT. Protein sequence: CASSKNARGVNQPQHF.

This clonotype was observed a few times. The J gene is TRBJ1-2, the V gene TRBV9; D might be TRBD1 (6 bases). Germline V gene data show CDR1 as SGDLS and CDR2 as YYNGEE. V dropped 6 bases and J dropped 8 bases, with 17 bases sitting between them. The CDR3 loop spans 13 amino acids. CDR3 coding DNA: TGTGCCAGCAACATTGGGGGCTCCTACGGCTACACCTTC. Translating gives CASNIGGSYGYTF.

The CDR3 sequence: CSAQTDPGGTGELFF. For the CDR3, the DNA is TGCAGTGCTCAAACCGACCCTGGCGGCACCGGGGAGCTGTTTTTT. The chain links TRBV20-1 to TRBJ2-2; D is uncertain. Germline V gene data show CDR1 as DFQATT and CDR2 as SNEGSKA (reference sequence). The CDR3 runs 15 residues. The ends were cut back, 5 bases at V and 4 bases at J, with 17 bases in the middle.

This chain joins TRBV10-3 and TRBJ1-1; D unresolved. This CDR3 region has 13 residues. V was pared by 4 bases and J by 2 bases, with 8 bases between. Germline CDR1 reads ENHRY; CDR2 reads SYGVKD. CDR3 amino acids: CAISGLVNTEAFF. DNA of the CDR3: TGTGCCATCAGTGGGCTAGTTAACACTGAAGCTTTCTTT.

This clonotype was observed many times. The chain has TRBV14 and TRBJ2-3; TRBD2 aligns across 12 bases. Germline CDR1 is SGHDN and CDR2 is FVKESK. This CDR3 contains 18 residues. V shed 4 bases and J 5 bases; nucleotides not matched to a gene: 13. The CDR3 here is CASSRGLAGIRTRDTQYF. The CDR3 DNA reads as TGTGCCAGCAGCCGAGGACTAGCGGGGATCAGGACACGAGATACGCAGTATTTT.

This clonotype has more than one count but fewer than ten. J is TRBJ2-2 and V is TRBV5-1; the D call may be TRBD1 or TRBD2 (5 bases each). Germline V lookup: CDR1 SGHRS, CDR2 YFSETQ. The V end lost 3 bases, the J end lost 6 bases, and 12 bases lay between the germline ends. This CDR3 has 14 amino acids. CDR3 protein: CASSWGRGAGELFF. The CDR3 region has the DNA TGCGCCAGCAGCTGGGGACGTGGAGCCGGGGAGCTGTTTTTT.

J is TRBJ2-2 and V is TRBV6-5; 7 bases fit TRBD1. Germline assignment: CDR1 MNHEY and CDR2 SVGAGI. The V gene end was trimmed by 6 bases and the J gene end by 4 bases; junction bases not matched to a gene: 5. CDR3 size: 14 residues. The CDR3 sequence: CASSDRDRTGELFF. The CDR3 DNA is TGTGCCAGCAGCGACAGGGATCGCACCGGGGAGCTGTTTTTT.

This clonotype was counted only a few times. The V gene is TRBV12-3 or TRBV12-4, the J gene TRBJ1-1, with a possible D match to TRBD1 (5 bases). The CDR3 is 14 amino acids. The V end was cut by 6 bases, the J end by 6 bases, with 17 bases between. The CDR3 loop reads CASSPVRQGAEAFF. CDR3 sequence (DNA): TGTGCCAGCAGCCCCGTGAGGCAAGGGGCTGAAGCTTTCTTT.

CDR3 nucleotides: TGTGCCAGCAGCCCCGCGACAGGGATCGGAGGCTACACCTTC. This translates into CASSPATGIGGYTF. The chain links TRBV14 to TRBJ1-2; 7 bases match TRBD1. V lost 4 bases to trimming and J lost 8 bases; unmatched junction nucleotides: 10. Per germline, CDR1 SGHDN and CDR2 FVKESK. This CDR3 region has 14 residues.

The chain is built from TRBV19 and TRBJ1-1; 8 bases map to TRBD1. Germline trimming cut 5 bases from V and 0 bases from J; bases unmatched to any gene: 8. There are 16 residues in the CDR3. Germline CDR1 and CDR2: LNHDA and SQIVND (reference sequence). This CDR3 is CASSRDGQGLNTEAFF. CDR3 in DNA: TGTGCCAGTAGTCGTGACGGACAGGGTTTGAACACTGAAGCTTTCTTT.

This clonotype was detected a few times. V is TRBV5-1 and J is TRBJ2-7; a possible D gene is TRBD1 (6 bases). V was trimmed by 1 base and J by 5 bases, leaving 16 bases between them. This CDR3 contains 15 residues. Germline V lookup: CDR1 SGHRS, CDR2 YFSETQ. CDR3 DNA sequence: TGCGCCAGCAGCTTGAAGGTGCAGGCAGGGGACGAGCAGTACTTC. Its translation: CASSLKVQAGDEQYF.

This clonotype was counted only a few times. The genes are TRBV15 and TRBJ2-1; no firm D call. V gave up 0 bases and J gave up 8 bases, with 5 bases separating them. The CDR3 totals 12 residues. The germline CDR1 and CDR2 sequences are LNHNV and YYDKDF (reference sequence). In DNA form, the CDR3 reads TGTGCCACCAGCAGAGATTTGGATGAGCAGTTCTTC. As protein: CATSRDLDEQFF.

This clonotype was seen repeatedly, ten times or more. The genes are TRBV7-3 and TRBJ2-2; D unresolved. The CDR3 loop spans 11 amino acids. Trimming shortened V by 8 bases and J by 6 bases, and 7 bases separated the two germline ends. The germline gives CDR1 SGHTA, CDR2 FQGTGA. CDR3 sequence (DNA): TGTGCCAGCGGTCGGGCCGGGGAGCTGTTTTTT. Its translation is CASGRAGELFF.

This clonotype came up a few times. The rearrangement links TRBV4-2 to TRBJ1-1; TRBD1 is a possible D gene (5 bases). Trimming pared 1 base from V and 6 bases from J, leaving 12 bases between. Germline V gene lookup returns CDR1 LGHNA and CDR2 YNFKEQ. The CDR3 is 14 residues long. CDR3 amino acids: CASSQGSATAEAFF. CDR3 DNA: TGTGCCAGCAGCCAAGGTTCGGCGACAGCTGAAGCTTTCTTT.

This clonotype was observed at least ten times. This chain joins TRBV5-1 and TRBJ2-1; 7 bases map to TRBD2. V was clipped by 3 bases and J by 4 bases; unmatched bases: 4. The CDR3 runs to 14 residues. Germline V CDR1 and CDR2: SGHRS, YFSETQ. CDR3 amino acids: CASSSGGSYNEQFF. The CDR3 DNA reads TGCGCCAGCAGCTCGGGAGGATCGTACAATGAGCAGTTCTTC.

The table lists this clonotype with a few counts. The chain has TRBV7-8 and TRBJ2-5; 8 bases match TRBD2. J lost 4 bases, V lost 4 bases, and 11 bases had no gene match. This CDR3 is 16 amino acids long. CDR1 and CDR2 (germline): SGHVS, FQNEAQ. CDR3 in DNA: TGTGCCAGCAGCTCCGGAGCCGGGAGGGCCTTAGAGACCCAGTACTTC. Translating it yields CASSSGAGRALETQYF. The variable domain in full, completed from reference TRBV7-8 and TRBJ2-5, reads GAGVSQSPRYKVAKRGQDVALRCDPISGHVSLFWYQQALGQGPEFLTYFQNEAQLDKSGLPSDRFFAERPEGSVSTLKIQRTQQEDSAVYLCASSSGAGRALETQYFGPGTRLLVL.